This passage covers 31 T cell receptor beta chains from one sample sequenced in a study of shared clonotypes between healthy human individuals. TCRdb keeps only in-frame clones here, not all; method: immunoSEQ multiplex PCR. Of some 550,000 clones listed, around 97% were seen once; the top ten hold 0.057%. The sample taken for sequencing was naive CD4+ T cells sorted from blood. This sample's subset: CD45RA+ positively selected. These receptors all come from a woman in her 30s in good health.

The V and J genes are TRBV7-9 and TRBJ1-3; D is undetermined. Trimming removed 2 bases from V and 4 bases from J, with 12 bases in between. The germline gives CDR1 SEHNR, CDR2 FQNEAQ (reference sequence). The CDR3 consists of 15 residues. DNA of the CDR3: TGTGCCAGCAGCTTATCCGTCCAGATAGGAAACACCATATATTTT. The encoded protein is CASSLSVQIGNTIYF.

The CDR3 protein is CASSPRTAYGYTF. CDR3 nucleotides: TGTGCCAGCTCACCACGGACAGCCTATGGCTACACCTTC. The rearrangement uses TRBV18 and TRBJ1-2, with D tentatively TRBD1 (6 bases). The V gene's germline CDR1 is KGHSH and CDR2 LQKENI. The V gene lost 1 base and the J gene lost 4 bases, with 7 bases spanning the gap. The CDR3 consists of 13 residues.

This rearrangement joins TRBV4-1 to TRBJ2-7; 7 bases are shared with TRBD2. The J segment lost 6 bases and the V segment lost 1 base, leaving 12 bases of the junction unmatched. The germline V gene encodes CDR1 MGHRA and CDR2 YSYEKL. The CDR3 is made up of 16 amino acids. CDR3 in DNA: TGCGCCAGCAGCCAAGCGTTGTTGCGGGAGATCGGCGAGCAGTACTTC. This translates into CASSQALLREIGEQYF.

CDR3 protein: CASSGTVGGTIYNEQFF. DNA for the CDR3: TGTGCCAGCAGTGGCACGGTTGGCGGGACAATCTACAATGAGCAGTTCTTC. V usage is TRBV28 and J usage is TRBJ2-1; possibly TRBD1 or TRBD2 for D (6 bases each). The CDR3 length is 17 residues. Germline V gene lookup returns CDR1 MDHEN and CDR2 SYDVKM. Trimming cost V 5 bases and J 3 bases, with 20 bases left between them.

The CDR3, as DNA: TGTGCCAGCAGCCCTCGGACAGGGAGCTCCTACGAGCAGTACTTC. Translating gives CASSPRTGSSYEQYF. This chain links TRBV9 with TRBJ2-7, with 8 positions matching TRBD1. CDR1 and CDR2 from the germline V gene are SGDLS and YYNGEE. CDR3 length: 15 amino acids. With 4 bases clipped from V and 0 bases from J, the junction kept 6 bases outside the gene matches.

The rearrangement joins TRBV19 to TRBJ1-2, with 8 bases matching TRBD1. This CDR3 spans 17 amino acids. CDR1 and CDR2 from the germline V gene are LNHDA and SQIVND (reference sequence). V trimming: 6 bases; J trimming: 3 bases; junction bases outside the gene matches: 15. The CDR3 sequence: CASSREVPQGAHYGYTF. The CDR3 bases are TGTGCCAGTAGCCGTGAGGTTCCGCAGGGGGCCCACTATGGCTACACCTTC.

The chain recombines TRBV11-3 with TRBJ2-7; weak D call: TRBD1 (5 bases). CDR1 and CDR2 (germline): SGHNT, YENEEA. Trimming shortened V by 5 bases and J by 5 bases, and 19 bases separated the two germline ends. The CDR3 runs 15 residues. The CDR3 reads CASSPGQGASNEQYF. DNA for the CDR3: TGTGCCAGCAGCCCGGGTCAAGGGGCGTCGAACGAGCAGTACTTC.

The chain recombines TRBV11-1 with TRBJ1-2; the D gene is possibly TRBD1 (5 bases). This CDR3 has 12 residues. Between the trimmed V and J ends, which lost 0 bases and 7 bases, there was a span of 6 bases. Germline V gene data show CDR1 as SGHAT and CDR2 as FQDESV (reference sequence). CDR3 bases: TGTGCCAGCAGCTTAGCGGGACCTGGCTACACCTTC. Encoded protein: CASSLAGPGYTF.

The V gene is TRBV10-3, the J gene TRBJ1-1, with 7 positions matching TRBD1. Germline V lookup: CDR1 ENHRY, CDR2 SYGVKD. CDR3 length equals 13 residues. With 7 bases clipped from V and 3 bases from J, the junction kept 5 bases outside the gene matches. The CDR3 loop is CAINNQGDTEAFF. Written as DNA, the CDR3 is TGTGCCATCAACAACCAGGGGGACACTGAAGCTTTCTTT.

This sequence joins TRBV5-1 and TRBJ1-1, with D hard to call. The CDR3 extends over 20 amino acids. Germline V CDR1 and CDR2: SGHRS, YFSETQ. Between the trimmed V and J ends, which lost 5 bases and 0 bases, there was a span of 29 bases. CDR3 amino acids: CASRYGPTTANLGMNTEAFF. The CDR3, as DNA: TGCGCCAGCAGATACGGACCGACGACCGCGAACCTCGGAATGAACACTGAAGCTTTCTTT.

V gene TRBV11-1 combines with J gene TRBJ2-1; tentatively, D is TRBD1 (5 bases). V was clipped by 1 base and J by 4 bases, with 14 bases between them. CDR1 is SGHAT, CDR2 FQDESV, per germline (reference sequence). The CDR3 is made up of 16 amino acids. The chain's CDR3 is CASSLGIGEGYNEQFF. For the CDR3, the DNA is TGTGCCAGCAGCTTAGGTATAGGGGAAGGGTACAATGAGCAGTTCTTC.

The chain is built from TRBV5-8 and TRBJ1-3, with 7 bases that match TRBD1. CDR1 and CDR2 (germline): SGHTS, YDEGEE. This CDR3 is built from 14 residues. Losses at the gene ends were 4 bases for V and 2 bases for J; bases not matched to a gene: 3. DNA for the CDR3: TGTGCCAGCAGCAGGGACAGAGCTGGAAACACCATATATTTT. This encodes CASSRDRAGNTIYF.

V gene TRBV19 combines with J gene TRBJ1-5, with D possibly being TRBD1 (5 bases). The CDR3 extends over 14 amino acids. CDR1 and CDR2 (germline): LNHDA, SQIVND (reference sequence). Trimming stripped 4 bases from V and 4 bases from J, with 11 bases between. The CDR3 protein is CASSNAGGNQPQHF. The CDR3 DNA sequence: TGTGCCAGTAGTAACGCCGGGGGAAATCAGCCCCAGCATTTT.

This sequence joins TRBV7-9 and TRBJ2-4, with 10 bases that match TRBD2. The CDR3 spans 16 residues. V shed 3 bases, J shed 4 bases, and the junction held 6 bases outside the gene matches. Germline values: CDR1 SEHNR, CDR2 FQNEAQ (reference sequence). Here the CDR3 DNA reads TGTGCCAGCAGCTTGGACAGTAGCGGGGGGAAAAACATTCAGTACTTC. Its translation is CASSLDSSGGKNIQYF.

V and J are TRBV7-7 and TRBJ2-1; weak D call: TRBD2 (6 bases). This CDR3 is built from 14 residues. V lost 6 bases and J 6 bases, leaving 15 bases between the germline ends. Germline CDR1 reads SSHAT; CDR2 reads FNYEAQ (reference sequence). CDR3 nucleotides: TGTGCCAGCAGTCTTGGACTATCTCCCAATGAGCAGTTCTTC. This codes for CASSLGLSPNEQFF.

CDR3 sequence: CASSSSGIQGGYTF. For the CDR3, the DNA is TGTGCCAGCAGCTCTTCCGGGATCCAAGGTGGCTACACCTTC. J is TRBJ1-2 and V is TRBV7-9; D is uncertain. V shed 4 bases and J shed 7 bases, with 16 bases lying between them. This CDR3 contains 14 residues. Germline V gene lookup returns CDR1 SEHNR and CDR2 FQNEAQ (reference sequence).

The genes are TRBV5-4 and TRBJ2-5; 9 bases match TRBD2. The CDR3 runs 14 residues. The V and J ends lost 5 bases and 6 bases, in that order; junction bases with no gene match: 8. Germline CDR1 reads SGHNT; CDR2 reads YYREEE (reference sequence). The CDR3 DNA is TGTGCCAGCAGACTGGCGGGGGGGGCAAAGACCCAGTACTTC. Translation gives CASRLAGGAKTQYF.

The CDR3 region is CASSLESYEQYF. CDR3 in DNA: TGTGCCAGCAGCTTAGAATCCTACGAGCAGTACTTC. The genes are TRBV7-9 and TRBJ2-7; D not certain. CDR1 and CDR2 from the germline V gene are SEHNR and FQNEAQ (reference sequence). This CDR3 is built from 12 residues. The V and J ends lost 1 base and 1 base respectively, with 2 bases between them.

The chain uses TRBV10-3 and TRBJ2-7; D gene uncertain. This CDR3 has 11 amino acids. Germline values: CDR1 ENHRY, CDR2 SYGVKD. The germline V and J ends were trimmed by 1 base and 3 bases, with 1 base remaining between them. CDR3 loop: CAISEFYEQYF. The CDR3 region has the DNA TGTGCCATCAGTGAGTTCTACGAGCAGTACTTC.

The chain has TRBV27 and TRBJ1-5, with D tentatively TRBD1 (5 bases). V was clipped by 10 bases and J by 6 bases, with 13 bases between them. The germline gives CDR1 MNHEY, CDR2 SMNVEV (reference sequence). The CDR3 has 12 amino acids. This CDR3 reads CATGREGQPQHF. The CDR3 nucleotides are TGTGCCACCGGCAGGGAGGGTCAGCCCCAGCATTTT.

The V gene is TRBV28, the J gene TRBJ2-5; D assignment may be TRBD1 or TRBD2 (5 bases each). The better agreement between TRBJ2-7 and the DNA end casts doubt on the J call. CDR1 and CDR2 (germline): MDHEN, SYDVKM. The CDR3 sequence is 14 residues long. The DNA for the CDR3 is TGTGCCAGCACCGCCGGGACGGGAAACTACGAGCAGTACTTC. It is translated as CASTAGTGNYEQYF.

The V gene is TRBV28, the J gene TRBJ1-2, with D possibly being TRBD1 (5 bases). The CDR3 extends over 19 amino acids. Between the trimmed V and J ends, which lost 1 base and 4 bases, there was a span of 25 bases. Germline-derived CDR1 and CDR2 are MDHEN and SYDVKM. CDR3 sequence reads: CASSLSPGRRGGYVYGYTF. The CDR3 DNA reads TGTGCCAGCAGTTTATCTCCCGGAAGGAGGGGTGGATACGTCTATGGCTACACCTTC.

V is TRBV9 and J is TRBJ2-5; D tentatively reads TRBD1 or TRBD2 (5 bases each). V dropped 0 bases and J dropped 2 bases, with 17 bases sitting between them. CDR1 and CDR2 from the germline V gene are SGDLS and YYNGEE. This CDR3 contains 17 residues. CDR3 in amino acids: CASSVGFGADKQETQYF. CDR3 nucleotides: TGTGCCAGCAGCGTAGGGTTCGGGGCAGACAAACAAGAGACCCAGTACTTC.

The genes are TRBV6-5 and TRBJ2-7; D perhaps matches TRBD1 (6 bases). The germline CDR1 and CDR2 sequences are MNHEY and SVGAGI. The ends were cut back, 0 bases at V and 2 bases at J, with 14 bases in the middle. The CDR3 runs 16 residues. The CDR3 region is CASSYSRGSEPYEQYF. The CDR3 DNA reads TGTGCCAGCAGTTACTCTAGGGGGTCCGAACCCTACGAGCAGTACTTC.

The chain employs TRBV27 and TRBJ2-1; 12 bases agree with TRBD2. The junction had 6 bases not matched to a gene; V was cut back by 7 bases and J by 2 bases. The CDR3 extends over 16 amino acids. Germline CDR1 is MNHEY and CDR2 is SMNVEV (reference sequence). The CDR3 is CASTKSSGRAYNEQFF. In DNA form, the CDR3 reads TGTGCCAGCACCAAATCTAGCGGGAGGGCCTACAATGAGCAGTTCTTC.

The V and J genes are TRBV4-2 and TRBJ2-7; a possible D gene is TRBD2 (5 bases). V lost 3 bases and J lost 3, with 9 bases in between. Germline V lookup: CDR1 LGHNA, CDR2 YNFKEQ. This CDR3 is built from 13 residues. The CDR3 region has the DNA TGTGCCAGCAGCCACTGGACTGGCTACGAGCAGTACTTC. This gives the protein CASSHWTGYEQYF.

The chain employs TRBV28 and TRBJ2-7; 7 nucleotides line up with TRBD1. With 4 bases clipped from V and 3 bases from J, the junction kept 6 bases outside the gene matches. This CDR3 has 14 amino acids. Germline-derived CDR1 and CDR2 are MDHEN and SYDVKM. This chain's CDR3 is CASSSAQGNYEQYF. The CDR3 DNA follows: TGTGCCAGCAGTTCCGCACAGGGGAACTACGAGCAGTACTTC.

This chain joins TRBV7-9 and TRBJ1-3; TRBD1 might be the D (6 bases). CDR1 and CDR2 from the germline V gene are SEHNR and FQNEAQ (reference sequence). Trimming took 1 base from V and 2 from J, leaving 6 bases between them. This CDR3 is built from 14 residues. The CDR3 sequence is CASSLGQAGNTIYF. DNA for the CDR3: TGTGCCAGCAGCTTAGGACAGGCTGGAAACACCATATATTTT.

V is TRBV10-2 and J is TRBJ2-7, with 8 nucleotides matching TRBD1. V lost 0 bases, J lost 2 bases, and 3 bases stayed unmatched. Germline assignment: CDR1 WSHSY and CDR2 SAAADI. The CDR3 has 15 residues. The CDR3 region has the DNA TGCGCCAGCAGTGAGTCGTCAGGGGGCGCCTACGAGCAGTACTTC. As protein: CASSESSGGAYEQYF.

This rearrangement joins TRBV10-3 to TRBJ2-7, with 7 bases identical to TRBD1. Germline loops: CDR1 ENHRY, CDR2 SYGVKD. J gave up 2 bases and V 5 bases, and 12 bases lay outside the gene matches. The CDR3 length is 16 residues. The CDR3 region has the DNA TGTGCCATCAGTCCCCCTAAAAGACAGGGAACCTACGAGCAGTACTTC. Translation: CAISPPKRQGTYEQYF.

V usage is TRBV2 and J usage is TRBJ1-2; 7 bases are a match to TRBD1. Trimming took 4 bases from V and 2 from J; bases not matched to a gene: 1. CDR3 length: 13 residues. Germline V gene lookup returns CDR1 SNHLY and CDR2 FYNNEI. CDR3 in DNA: TGTGCCAGCAGTGCGGGACAGAACTATGGCTACACCTTC. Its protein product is CASSAGQNYGYTF.